The 5 T cell receptor beta chains below come from one sample, sequenced in a study of cytomegalovirus exposure and HLA in healthy donors. The PCR had 60 Vbeta and 13 Jbeta primers. The table came from immunoSEQ multiplex PCR; TCRdb's copy has only in-frame clones and leaves some out. The table records more than 110,000 clones, approximately 79% of them present only once. The sequenced material came from PBMCs. These receptor sequences come from a man between 18 and 29 years old in good health and CMV-seronegative.

This clone has only one observation. The gene calls are TRBV30 and TRBJ1-2, with D possibly being TRBD1 (6 bases). This CDR3 spans 11 amino acids. CDR1 is GTSNPN and CDR2 is SVGIG in the germline V gene (reference sequence). With 8 bases removed from V and 4 bases from J, the gap between germline ends came to 11 bases. The CDR3 protein is CALQGVYGYTF. DNA of the CDR3: TGTGCCCTACAGGGAGTCTATGGCTACACCTTC.

The chain recombines TRBV6-5 with TRBJ2-7, with a tentative D call TRBD1 (6 bases). This CDR3 has 15 residues. The ends were cut back, 2 bases at V and 2 bases at J, with 13 bases in the middle. CDR1 is MNHEY, CDR2 SVGAGI, per germline. CDR3 in amino acids: CASSYTRDIAYEQYF. The CDR3 DNA reads as TGTGCCAGCAGTTACACCCGGGACATCGCCTACGAGCAGTACTTC.

The chain is built from TRBV7-2 and TRBJ2-2; maybe TRBD2 (7 bases). The germline V gene has CDR1 SGHTA and CDR2 FQGNSA. The CDR3 extends over 14 amino acids. The ends were cut back, 5 bases at V and 7 bases at J, with 14 bases in the middle. The CDR3 bases are TGTGCCAGCAGCCAACAGGGAGGGAGCGGGGAGCTGTTTTTT. Its translation: CASSQQGGSGELFF.

The rearrangement joins TRBV14 to TRBJ2-2; 12 positions match TRBD1. Germline CDR1 reads SGHDN; CDR2 reads FVKESK. V dropped 2 bases and J dropped 7; count of bases not matched to a gene: 29. The CDR3 loop spans 24 amino acids. Written as DNA, the CDR3 is TGTGCCAGCAGCCAATATTCTATCCTCACTCGAGCAAACCGGGACAGGGGGCAGATCGGGGAGCTGTTTTTT. This encodes CASSQYSILTRANRDRGQIGELFF.

This chain links TRBV15 with TRBJ1-2; 9 nucleotides agree with TRBD1. Germline lookup yields CDR1 LNHNV and CDR2 YYDKDF (reference sequence). The ends lost 3 bases at V and 2 bases at J; junction bases unmatched: 10. The CDR3 is 17 amino acids. The CDR3 bases are TGTGCCACCAGCAGGAGCTCCGGGACAGGGAGGAACTATGGCTACACCTTC. It specifies CATSRSSGTGRNYGYTF.